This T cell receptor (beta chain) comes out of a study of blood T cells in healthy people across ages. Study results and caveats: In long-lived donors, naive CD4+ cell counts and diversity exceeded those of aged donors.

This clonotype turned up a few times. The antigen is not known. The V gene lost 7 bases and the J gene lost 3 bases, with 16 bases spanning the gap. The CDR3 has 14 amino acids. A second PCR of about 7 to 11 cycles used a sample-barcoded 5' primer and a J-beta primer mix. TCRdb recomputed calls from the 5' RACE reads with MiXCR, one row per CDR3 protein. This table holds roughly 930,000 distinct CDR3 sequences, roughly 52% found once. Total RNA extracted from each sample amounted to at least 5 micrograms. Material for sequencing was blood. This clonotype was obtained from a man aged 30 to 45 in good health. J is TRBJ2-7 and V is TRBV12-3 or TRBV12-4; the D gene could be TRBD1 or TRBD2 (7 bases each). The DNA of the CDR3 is TGTGCCAGCACCGAAGCGGGACAGTTCTACGAGCAGTACTTC. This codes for CASTEAGQFYEQYF.